The T cell receptor (beta chain) described here comes from a study of blood T cell repertoires in COVID-19. Background on the study: Collection of acute and convalescent COVID-19 samples took place in the United States, Italy and Spain. T cells, B-cell-depleted T cells, or PBMCs provided the cDNA or gDNA that served as material.

V dropped 0 bases and J dropped 1 base, with 10 bases sitting between them. The CDR3 covers 15 residues. Looked up from germline, CDR1 is MGHRA and CDR2 is YSYEKL. Authors' data handling: Reference gene primer amplification yielded estimated nucleated cell counts. Using immunoSEQ multiplex PCR, the repertoire was profiled, and TCRdb retains in-frame clones only, with some absent. V and J calls plus clone size are reproduced from that table; the DNA served to infer D and trimming. The sample has about 58,000 clones; about 78% are singletons. The material sequenced was peripheral blood. The V and J genes are TRBV4-1 and TRBJ2-7, with a possible D match to TRBD2 (5 bases). The TCR originated in a human donor in a cohort sampled during active COVID-19. DNA for the CDR3: TGCGCCAGCAGCCAAGACGGTCCGGGATCCTACGAGCAGTACTTC. Protein product: CASSQDGPGSYEQYF.